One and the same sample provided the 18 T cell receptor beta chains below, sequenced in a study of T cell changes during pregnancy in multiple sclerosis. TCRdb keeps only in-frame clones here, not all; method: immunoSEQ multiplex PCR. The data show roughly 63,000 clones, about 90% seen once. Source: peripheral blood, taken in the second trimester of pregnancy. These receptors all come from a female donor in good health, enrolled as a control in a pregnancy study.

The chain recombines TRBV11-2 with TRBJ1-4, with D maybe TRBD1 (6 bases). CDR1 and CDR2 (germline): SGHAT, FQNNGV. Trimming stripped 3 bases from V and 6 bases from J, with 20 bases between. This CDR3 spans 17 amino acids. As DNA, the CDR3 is TGTGCCAGCAGCTTGTTTACCTACAGGGTTGGAGATGAAAAACTGTTTTTT. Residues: CASSLFTYRVGDEKLFF.

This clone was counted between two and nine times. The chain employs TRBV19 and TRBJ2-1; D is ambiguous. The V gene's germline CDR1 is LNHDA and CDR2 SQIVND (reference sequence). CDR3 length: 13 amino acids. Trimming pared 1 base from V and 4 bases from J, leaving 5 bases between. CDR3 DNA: TGTGCCAGTAGTATAGGTCTGTACAATGAGCAGTTCTTC. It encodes CASSIGLYNEQFF.

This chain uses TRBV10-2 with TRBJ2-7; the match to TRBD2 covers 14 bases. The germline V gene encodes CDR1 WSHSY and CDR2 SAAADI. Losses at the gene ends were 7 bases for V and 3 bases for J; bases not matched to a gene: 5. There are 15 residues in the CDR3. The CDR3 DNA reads TGCGCCAGCACGGGACTAGCGGGGGCCTTCTACGAGCAGTACTTC. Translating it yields CASTGLAGAFYEQYF.

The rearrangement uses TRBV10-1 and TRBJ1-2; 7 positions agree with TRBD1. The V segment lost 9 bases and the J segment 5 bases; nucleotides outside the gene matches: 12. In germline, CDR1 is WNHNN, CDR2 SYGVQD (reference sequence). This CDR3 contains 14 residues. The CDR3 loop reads CARRRGPRGYGYTF. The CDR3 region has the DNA TGCGCCAGACGAAGGGGGCCTAGGGGTTATGGCTACACCTTC.

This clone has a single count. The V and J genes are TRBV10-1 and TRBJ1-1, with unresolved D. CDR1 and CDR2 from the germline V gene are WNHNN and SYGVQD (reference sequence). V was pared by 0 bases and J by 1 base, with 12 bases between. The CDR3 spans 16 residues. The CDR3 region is CASSESPWAGNTEAFF. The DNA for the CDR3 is TGCGCCAGCAGTGAGTCCCCGTGGGCAGGGAACACTGAAGCTTTCTTT.

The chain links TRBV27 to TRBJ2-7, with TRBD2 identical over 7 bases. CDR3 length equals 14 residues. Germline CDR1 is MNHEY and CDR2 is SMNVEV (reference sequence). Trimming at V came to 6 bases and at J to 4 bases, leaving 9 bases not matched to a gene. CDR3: CASRVAGWMYEQYF. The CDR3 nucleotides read TGTGCCAGCAGAGTAGCGGGTTGGATGTACGAGCAGTACTTC.

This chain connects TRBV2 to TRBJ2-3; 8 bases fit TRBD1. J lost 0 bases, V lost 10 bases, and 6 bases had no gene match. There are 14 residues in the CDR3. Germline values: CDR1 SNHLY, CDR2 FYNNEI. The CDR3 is CAMKGQASTDTQYF. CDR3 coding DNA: TGTGCCATGAAGGGACAGGCAAGCACAGATACGCAGTATTTT. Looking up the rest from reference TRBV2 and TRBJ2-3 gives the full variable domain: EPEVTQTPSHQVTQMGQEVILRCVPISNHLYFYWYRQILGQKVEFLVSFYNNEISEKSEIFDDQFSVERPDGSNFTLKIRSTKLEDSAMYFCAMKGQASTDTQYFGPGTRLTVL.

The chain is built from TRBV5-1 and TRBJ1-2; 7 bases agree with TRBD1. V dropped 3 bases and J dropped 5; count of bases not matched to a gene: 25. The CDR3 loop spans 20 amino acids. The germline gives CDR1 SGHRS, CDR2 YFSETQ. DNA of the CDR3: TGCGCCAGCAGCTCCCCCCGGAGGGACAGCTCAAGGGAACACCATTATGGCTACACCTTC. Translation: CASSSPRRDSSREHHYGYTF.

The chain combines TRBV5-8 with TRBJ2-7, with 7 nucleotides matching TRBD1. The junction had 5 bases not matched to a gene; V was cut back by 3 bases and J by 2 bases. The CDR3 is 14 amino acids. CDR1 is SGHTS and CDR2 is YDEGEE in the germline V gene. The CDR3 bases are TGTGCCAGCAGCTGGTCCGGGACAGCCTACGAGCAGTACTTC. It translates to CASSWSGTAYEQYF.

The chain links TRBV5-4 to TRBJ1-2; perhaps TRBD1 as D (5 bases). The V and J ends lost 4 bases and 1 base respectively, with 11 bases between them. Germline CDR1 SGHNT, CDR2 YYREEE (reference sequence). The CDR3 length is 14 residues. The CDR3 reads CASSLDRYNYGYTF. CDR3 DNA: TGTGCCAGCAGCCTAGACAGATATAACTATGGCTACACCTTC.

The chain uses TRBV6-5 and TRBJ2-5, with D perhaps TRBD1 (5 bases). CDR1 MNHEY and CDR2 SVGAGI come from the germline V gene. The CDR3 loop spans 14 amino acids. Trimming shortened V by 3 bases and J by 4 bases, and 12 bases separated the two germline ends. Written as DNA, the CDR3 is TGTGCCAGCAGTTATGGAGTGGGGCGAGAGACCCAGTACTTC. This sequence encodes CASSYGVGRETQYF.

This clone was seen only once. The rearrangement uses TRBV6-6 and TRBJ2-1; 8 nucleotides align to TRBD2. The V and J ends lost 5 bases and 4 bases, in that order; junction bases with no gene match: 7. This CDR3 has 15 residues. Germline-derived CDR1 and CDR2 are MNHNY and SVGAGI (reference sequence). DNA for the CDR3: TGTGCCAGCAGTCCACGGGGGGGGAATTACAATGAGCAGTTCTTC. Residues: CASSPRGGNYNEQFF.

The CDR3 is CASSLDLGTGSYEQYF. CDR3 nucleotides: TGCGCCAGCAGCTTGGATCTAGGGACAGGCTCCTACGAGCAGTACTTC. The rearrangement uses TRBV5-1 and TRBJ2-7; 8 bases agree with TRBD1. V gave up 0 bases and J gave up 0 bases; unmatched junction bases: 5. The CDR3 totals 16 residues. Germline V gives CDR1 SGHRS, CDR2 YFSETQ.

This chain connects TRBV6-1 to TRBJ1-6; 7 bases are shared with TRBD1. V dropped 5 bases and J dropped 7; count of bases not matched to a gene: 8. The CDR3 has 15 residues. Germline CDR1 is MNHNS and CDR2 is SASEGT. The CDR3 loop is CASSSPGQRNSPLHF. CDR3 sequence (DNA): TGTGCCAGCAGTTCTCCGGGACAGAGAAATTCACCCCTCCACTTT.

The CDR3 nucleotides read TGTGCCAGCAGCACATCTAGCGGGGGGCCCAATGAGCAGTTCTTC. This gives the protein CASSTSSGGPNEQFF. The chain recombines TRBV13 with TRBJ2-1; 11 nucleotides align to TRBD2. CDR1 PRHDT and CDR2 FYEKMQ come from the germline V gene (reference sequence). Unmatched junction bases numbered 6, after V lost 5 bases and J lost 6 bases. This CDR3 spans 15 amino acids. Supplemented by reference TRBV13 and TRBJ2-1, the full variable domain reads AAGVIQSPRHLIKEKRETATLKCYPIPRHDTVYWYQQGPGQDPQFLISFYEKMQSDKGSIPDRFSAQQFSDYHSELNMSSLELGDSALYFCASSTSSGGPNEQFFGPGTRLTVL.

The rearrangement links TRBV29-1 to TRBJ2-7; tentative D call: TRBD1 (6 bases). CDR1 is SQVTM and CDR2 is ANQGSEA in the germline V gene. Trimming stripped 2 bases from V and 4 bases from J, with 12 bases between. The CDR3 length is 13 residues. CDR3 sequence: CSVESEGGYEQYF. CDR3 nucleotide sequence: TGCAGCGTTGAATCGGAAGGGGGTTACGAGCAGTACTTC.

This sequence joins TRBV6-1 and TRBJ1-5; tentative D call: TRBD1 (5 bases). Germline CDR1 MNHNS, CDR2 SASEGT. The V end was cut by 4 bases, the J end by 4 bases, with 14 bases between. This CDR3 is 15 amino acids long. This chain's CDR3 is CASSGDFSQNQPQHF. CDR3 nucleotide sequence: TGTGCCAGCAGTGGGGACTTCTCGCAAAATCAGCCCCAGCATTTT.

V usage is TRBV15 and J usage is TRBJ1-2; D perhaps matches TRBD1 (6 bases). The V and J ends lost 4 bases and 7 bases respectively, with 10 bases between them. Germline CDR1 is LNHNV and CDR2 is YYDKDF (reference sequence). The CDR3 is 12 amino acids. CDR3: CATSKTGIGYTF. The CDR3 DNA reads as TGTGCCACCAGCAAAACAGGGATTGGCTACACCTTC.